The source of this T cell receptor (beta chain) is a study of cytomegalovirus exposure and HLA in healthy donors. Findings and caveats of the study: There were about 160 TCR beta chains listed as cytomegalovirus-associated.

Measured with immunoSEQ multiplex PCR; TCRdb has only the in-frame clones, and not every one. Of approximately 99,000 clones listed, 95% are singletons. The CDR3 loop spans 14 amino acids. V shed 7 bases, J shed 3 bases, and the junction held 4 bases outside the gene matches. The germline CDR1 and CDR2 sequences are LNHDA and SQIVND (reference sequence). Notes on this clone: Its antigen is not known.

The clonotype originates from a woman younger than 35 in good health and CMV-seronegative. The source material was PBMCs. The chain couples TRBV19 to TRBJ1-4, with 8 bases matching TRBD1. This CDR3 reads CASTTGVPNEKLFF. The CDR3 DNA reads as TGTGCCAGTACGACAGGGGTGCCTAATGAAAAACTGTTTTTT. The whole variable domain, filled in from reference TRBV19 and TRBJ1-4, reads DGGITQSPKYLFRKEGQNVTLSCEQNLNHDAMYWYRQDPGQGLRLIYYSQIVNDFQKGDIAEGYSVSREKKESFPLTVTSAQKNPTAFYLCASTTGVPNEKLFFGSGTQLSVL.